These T cell receptor beta chains were read from a single sample in a study of blood T cell repertoires in COVID-19. Profiling relied on immunoSEQ multiplex PCR, and the TCRdb table lists in-frame clones only, not all of them. The profile shows 200,000 to 300,000 clones, 88% of them singletons. Sequencing input: PBMCs or T cells enriched from blood (not recorded which). The receptors come from a woman in her forties who had been exposed to COVID-19. Both conserved end residues are part of each CDR3. The D gene is left open where the match is weak. Rows may omit the clone size; those that give it use once, few, many or a size class.

D gene	V gene	J gene	clone size	CDR3 protein	CDR3 DNA
-	TRBV7-6	TRBJ2-7	-	CASSLGGRDYEQYF	TGTGCCAGCAGCTTAGGTGGCAGGGACTACGAGCAGTACTTC
-	TRBV30	TRBJ1-4	-	CAWSVLGVPNEKLFF	TGTGCCTGGAGTGTACTGGGAGTTCCAAATGAAAAACTGTTTTTT
-	TRBV2	TRBJ2-1	-	CASTSVLSSYNEQFF	TGTGCCAGCACGTCAGTATTAAGCTCCTACAATGAGCAGTTCTTC
-	TRBV27	TRBJ1-1	-	CASSLQIPSPKYTEAFF	TGTGCCAGCAGCCTCCAGATACCATCTCCCAAGTACACTGAAGCTTTCTTT
TRBD1	TRBV11-2	TRBJ1-4	-	CASSGLKGAQEKLFF	TGTGCCAGCAGCGGGCTGAAGGGGGCGCAAGAAAAACTGTTTTTT
TRBD1	TRBV29-1	TRBJ1-1	-	CSARDGYGTANTEAFF	TGCAGCGCCCGGGACGGGTACGGGACAGCGAACACTGAAGCTTTCTTT
TRBD2	TRBV11-2	TRBJ2-1	once	CASSLDGTSGQYNEQFF	TGTGCCAGCAGCTTAGATGGGACTAGCGGACAATACAATGAGCAGTTCTTC
TRBD2	TRBV2	TRBJ2-5	-	CASSQNSGGATQETQYF	TGTGCCAGCAGCCAGAACAGCGGGGGGGCCACCCAAGAGACCCAGTACTTC
-	TRBV12-3/TRBV12-4	TRBJ1-1	-	CASRNRLSTEAFF	TGTGCCAGCAGAAACAGGCTCTCCACTGAAGCTTTCTTT
TRBD1	TRBV3-1/TRBV3-2	TRBJ2-3	-	CASSQRDRGYGDTQYF	TGTGCCAGCAGCCAACGGGACAGGGGTTATGGAGATACGCAGTATTTT
TRBD2	TRBV5-1	TRBJ2-1	-	CASAPSGEVGAKQFF	TGCGCCAGCGCCCCTAGCGGGGAAGTGGGGGCAAAGCAGTTCTTC
TRBD2	TRBV18	TRBJ2-2	-	CASSLAAISNTGELFF	TGTGCCAGCTCTCTAGCGGCCATTTCGAACACCGGGGAGCTGTTTTTT
TRBD1	TRBV14	TRBJ2-1	-	CASSQLGTGNEQFF	TGTGCCAGCAGCCAACTAGGGACAGGGAATGAGCAGTTCTTC
-	TRBV28	TRBJ2-5	-	CASSLRQETQYF	TGTGCCAGCAGTTTACGGCAAGAGACCCAGTACTTC
TRBD2	TRBV18	TRBJ2-5	-	CASSPQVSGGETQYF	TGTGCCAGCTCACCCCAGGTCAGCGGGGGGGAGACCCAGTACTTC
TRBD2	TRBV5-1	TRBJ2-1	few	CASSPTSGSRNEQFF	TGTGCCAGCAGCCCTACTAGCGGGAGTCGAAATGAGCAGTTCTTC